The TCR beta chain under discussion was sequenced for a study of T cells in Graves' hyperthyroidism and ophthalmopathy. There were TCR beta CDR3 regions amplified from RNA transcripts. TCR CDR3 underwent first-round RT-PCR with the HTBI primer set. TCRdb ran MiXCR on the multiplex PCR reads and lists one entry per CDR3 protein. Here the sample spans 250,000 to 300,000 distinct CDR3 sequences, 13% being singletons. This clonotype was detected a few times. The antigen remains undetermined. Whole-study findings and limits: A model of 13 V-J features distinguished ophthalmopathy from stable hyperthyroidism.

Germline CDR1 and CDR2: SGDLS and YYNGEE. With 0 bases removed from V and 4 bases from J, the gap between germline ends came to 13 bases. The CDR3 loop spans 15 amino acids. This chain joins TRBV9 and TRBJ2-5; possibly TRBD2 for D (5 bases). Input material: blood. This TCR derives from a woman aged 25 to 39 with Graves' hyperthyroidism that later progressed to Graves' ophthalmopathy. CDR3 coding DNA: TGTGCCAGCAGCGTAGATAGCAGAGGAGGAGAGACCCAGTACTTC. Protein product: CASSVDSRGGETQYF.